This T cell receptor (beta chain) emerged from a study of preoperative IRX-2 immunotherapy in early breast cancer (dated by TCRdb to about 2019). The library was generated by the immunoSEQ multiplex PCR assay. The clones in this table, taken by TCRdb from immuneACCESS, are in-frame only. Not every clone is retained; where verified, under half of the shortfall comes from an unresolved V gene, and the cause of the rest is unknown. The sample table shows under 35,000 clones, and 65% to 85% are seen once. 3% to 3.5% of the sample lies in the top ten. The sample's treatment or condition label, decoded: preoperative locoregional IRX-2 cytokine immunotherapy. The samples were obtained from a phase Ib study that tested preoperative, locoregional IRX-2 cytokine immunotherapy designed to prime immune responses. Donors were patients with early-stage breast cancer who received IRX-2 before surgery. Reading from cysteine to phenylalanine, the CDR3 counts 15 amino acids. Only CDR3 DNA remains: 45 bases, in frame from the first base. Trimming takes 5 bases off V and 10 bases off J; junction bases not matched to a gene: 9. Based on the germline V gene (reference sequence), the CDR1 and CDR2 sequences are MNHEY and SMNVEV.

As regards this clone: It lacks a known antigen. No much larger clone is present one base from it, and per-base qualities are unavailable.

Sampling was carried out from a patient treated with IRX-2 immunotherapy. Here the chain combines TRBV27 and TRBJ1-6, with TRBD1 identical over 9 junction bases. The origin of this receptor is a human donor with breast cancer. The CDR3 loop reads CASSNPTGGGSPLHF. The bases are TGTGCCAGCAGTAACCCGACAGGGGGAGGATCACCCCTCCACTTT.